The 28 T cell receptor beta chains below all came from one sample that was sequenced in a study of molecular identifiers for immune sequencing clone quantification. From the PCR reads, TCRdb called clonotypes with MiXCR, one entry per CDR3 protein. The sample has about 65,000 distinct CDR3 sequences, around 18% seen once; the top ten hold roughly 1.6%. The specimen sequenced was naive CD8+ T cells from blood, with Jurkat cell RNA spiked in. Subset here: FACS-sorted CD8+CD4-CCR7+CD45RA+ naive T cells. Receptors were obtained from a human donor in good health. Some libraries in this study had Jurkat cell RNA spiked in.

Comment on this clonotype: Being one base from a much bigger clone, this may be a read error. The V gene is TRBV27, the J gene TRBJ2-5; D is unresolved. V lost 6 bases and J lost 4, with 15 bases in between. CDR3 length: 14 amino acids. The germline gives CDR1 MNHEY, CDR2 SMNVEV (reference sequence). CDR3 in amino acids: CASREVGFIETQYF. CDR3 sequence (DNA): TGTGCCAGCAGAGAAGTAGGGTTTATAGAGACCCAGTACTTC.

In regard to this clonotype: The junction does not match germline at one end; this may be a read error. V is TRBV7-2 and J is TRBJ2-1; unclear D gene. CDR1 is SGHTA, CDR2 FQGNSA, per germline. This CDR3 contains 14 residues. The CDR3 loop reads CASSLSTTYNEQLF. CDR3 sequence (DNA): TGTGCCAGCAGCTTATCTACAACCTACAATGAGCAGCTCTTC.

CDR3 region: CASSPVTRREQFF. The CDR3 bases are TGTGCCAGCTCACCAGTTACTAGACGTGAGCAGTTCTTC. V gene TRBV18 combines with J gene TRBJ2-1, with D maybe TRBD2 (5 bases). V was cut by 2 bases and J by 9 bases, with 11 bases left in between. The germline V gene has CDR1 KGHSH and CDR2 LQKENI. This CDR3 has 13 amino acids. The whole variable domain, filled in from reference TRBV18 and TRBJ2-1, reads NAGVMQNPRHLVRRRGQEARLRCSPMKGHSHVYWYRQLPEEGLKFMVYLQKENIIDESGMPKERFSAEFPKEGPSILRIQQVVRGDSAAYFCASSPVTRREQFFGPGTRLTVL.

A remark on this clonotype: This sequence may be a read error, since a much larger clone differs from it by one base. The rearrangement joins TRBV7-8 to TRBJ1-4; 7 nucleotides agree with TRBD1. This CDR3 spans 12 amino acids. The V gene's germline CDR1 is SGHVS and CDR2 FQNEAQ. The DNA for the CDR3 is TGTGCCAGCGGCTTAGGGGGCGGAAAACTGTTTTTT. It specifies CASGLGGGKLFF. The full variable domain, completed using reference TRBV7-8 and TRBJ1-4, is GAGVSQSPRYKVAKRGQDVALRCDPISGHVSLFWYQQALGQGPEFLTYFQNEAQLDKSGLPSDRFFAERPEGSVSTLKIQRTQQEDSAVYLCASGLGGGKLFFGSGTQLSVL.

CDR3 nucleotides: TGTGCCAGCAGTGCGGGGGACAGGGTTTATCAGCCCCAGCATTTT. It is translated as CASSAGDRVYQPQHF. V and J are TRBV2 and TRBJ1-5, with 9 positions matching TRBD1. The junction had 6 bases not matched to a gene; V was cut back by 4 bases and J by 5 bases. The V gene's germline CDR1 is SNHLY and CDR2 FYNNEI. The CDR3 length is 15 residues.

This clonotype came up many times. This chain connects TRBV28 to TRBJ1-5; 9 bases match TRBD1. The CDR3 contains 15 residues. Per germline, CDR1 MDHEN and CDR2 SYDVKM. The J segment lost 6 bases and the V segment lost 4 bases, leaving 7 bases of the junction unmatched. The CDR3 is CASSYGQGYRQPQHF. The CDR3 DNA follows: TGTGCCAGCAGTTACGGACAGGGGTATCGTCAGCCCCAGCATTTT.

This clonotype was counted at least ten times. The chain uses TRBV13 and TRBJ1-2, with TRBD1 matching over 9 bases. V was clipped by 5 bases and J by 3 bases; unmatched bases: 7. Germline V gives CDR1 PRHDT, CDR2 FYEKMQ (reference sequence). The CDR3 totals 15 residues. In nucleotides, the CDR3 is TGTGCCAGCAGCCCGAGGACAGGGGTCTACTATGGCTACACCTTC. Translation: CASSPRTGVYYGYTF.

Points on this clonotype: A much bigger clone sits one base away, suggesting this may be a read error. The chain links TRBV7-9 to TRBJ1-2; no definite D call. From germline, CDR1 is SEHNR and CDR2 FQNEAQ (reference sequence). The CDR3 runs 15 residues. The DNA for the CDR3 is TGTGCCAGCGGCTTAGTACCAGACCGATCAGAAAGCTACACCTTC. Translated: CASGLVPDRSESYTF.

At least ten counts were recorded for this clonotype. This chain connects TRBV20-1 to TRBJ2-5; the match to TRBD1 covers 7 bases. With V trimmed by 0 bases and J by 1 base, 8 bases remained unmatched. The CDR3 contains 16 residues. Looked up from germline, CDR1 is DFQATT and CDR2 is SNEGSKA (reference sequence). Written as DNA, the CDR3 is TGCAGTGCTAGAGAGTTGGACAGGCTTTTCCAAGAGACCCAGTACTTC. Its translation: CSARELDRLFQETQYF.

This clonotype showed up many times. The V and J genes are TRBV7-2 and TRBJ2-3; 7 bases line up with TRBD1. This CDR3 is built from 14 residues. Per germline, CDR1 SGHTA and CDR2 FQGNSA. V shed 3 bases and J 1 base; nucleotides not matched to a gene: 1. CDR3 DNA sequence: TGTGCCAGCAGCTTCGGACAGGGCACAGATACGCAGTATTTT. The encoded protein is CASSFGQGTDTQYF.

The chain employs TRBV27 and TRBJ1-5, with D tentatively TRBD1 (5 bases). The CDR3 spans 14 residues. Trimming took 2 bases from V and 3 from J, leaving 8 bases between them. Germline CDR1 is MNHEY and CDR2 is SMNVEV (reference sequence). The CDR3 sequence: CASSLAGANQPQHF. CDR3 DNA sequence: TGTGCCAGCAGTTTAGCCGGGGCCAATCAGCCCCAGCATTTT.

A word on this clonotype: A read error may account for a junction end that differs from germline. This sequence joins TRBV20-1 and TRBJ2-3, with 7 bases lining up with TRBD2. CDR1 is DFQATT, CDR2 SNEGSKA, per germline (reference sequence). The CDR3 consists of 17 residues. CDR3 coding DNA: TGTAGTGCTAGTCGGGGGTTGGAGCGGGAAGGCACAGATACGCAGTATTTT. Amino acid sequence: CSASRGLEREGTDTQYF.

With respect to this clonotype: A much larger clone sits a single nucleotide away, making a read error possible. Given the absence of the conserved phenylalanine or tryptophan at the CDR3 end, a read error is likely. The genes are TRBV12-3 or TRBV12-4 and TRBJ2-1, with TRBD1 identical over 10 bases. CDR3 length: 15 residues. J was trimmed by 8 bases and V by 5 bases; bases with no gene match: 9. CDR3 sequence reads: CASSDRDRGIHEQFL. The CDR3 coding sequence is TGTGCCAGCAGTGACCGGGACAGGGGTATCCATGAGCAGTTCCTC.

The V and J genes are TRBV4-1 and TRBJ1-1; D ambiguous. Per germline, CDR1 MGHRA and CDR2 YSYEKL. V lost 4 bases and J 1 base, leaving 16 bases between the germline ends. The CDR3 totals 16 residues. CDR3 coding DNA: TGCGCCAGCAGCCGGAAAGCAGAAACAGCGAACACTGAAGCTTTCTTT. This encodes CASSRKAETANTEAFF.

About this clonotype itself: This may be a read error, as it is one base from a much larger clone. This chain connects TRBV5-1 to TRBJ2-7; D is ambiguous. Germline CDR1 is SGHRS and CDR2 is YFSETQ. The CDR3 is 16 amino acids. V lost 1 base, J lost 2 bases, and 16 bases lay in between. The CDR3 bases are TGCGCCAGCAGCTTGAATACTTGTACTTCCGCCTACGAGCAGTACTTC. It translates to CASSLNTCTSAYEQYF.

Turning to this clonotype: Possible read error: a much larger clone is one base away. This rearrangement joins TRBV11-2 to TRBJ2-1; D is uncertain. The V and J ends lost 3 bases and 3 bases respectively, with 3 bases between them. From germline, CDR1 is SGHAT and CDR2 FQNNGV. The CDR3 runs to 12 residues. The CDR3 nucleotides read TGTGCCAGCAGCTTTCTCTACAATGAGCAGTTCTTC. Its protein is CASSFLYNEQFF. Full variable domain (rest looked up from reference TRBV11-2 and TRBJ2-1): EAGVAQSPRYKIIEKRQSVAFWCNPISGHATLYWYQQILGQGPKLLIQFQNNGVVDDSQLPKDRFSAERLKGVDSTLKIQPAKLEDSAVYLCASSFLYNEQFFGPGTRLTVL.

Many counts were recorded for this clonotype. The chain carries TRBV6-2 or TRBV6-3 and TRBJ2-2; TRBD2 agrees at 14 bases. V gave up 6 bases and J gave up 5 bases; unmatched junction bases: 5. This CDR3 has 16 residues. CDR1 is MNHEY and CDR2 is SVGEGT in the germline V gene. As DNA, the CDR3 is TGTGCCAGCAGACTGGGACTAGCGGGAGTTACCGGGGAGCTGTTTTTT. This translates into CASRLGLAGVTGELFF.

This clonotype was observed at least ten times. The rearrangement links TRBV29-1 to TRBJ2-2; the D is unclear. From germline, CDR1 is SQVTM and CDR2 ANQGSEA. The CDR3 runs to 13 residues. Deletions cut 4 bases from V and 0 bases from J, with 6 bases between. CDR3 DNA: TGCAGCGTTGTGTTCGCGAACACCGGGGAGCTGTTTTTT. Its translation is CSVVFANTGELFF.

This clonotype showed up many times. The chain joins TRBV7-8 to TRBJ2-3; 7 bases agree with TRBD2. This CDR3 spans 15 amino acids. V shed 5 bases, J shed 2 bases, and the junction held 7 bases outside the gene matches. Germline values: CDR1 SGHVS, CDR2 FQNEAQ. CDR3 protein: CASSDGLGYTDTQYF. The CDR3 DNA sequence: TGTGCCAGCAGCGATGGACTAGGGTACACAGATACGCAGTATTTT. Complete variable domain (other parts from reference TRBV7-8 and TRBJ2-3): GAGVSQSPRYKVAKRGQDVALRCDPISGHVSLFWYQQALGQGPEFLTYFQNEAQLDKSGLPSDRFFAERPEGSVSTLKIQRTQQEDSAVYLCASSDGLGYTDTQYFGPGTRLTVL.

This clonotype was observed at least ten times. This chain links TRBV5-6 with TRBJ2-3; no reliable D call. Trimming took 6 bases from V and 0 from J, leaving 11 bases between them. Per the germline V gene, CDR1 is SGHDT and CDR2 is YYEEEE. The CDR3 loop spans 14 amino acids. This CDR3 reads CASTMTASTDTQYF. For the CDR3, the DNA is TGTGCCAGCACCATGACGGCTAGCACAGATACGCAGTATTTT. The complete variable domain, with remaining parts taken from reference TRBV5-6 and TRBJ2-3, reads DAGVTQSPTHLIKTRGQQVTLRCSPKSGHDTVSWYQQALGQGPQFIFQYYEEEERQRGNFPDRFSGHQFPNYSSELNVNALLLGDSALYLCASTMTASTDTQYFGPGTRLTVL.

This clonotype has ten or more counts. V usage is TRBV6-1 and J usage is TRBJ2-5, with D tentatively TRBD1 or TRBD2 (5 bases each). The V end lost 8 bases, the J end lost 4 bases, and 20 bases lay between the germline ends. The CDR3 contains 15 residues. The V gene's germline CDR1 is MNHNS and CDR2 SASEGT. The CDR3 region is CASLYPYLGRETQYF. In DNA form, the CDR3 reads TGTGCCAGCCTTTACCCCTACCTGGGACGAGAGACCCAGTACTTC.

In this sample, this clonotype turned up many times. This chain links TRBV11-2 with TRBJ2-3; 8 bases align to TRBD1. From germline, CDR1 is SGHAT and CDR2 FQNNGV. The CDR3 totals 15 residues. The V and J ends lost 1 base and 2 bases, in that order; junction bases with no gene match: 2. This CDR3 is CASSLADRDTDTQYF. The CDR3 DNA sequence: TGTGCCAGCAGCTTAGCGGACAGGGACACAGATACGCAGTATTTT.

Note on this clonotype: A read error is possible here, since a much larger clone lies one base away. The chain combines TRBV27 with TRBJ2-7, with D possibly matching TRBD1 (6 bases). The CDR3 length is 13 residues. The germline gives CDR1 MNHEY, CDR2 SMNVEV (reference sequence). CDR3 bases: TGTGCCGGCAGTTTATCAGGGGACTACGAGCAGTACTTC. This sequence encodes CAGSLSGDYEQYF.

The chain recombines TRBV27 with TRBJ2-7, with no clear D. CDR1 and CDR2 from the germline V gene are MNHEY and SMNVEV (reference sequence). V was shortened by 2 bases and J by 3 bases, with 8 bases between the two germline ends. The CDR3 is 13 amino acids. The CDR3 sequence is CASSLTRLYEQYF. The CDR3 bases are TGTGCCAGCAGTTTAACTCGGCTCTACGAGCAGTACTTC.

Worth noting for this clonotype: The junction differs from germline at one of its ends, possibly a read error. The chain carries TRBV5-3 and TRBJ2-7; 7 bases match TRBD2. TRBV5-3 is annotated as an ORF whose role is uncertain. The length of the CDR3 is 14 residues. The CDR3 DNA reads TGTGCCAGCAGCTTGAGCGGGAAATCCTACGAGCAGTACTTC. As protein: CASSLSGKSYEQYF.

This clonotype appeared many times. The CDR3 protein is CASSPKTPDYEQYF. The CDR3 DNA is TGCGCCAGCAGCCCTAAAACGCCGGACTACGAGCAGTACTTC. The chain is built from TRBV4-1 and TRBJ2-7; D gene uncertain. This CDR3 contains 14 residues. Per the germline V gene, CDR1 is MGHRA and CDR2 is YSYEKL. The V end lost 4 bases, the J end lost 3 bases, and 13 bases lay between the germline ends.

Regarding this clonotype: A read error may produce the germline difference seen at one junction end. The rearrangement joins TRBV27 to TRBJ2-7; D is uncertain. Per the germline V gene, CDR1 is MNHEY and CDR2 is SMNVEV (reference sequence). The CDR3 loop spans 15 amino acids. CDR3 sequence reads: CAGSLSADQTYEQYF. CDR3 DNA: TGTGCCGGCAGTTTGTCGGCGGATCAGACGTACGAGCAGTACTTC.

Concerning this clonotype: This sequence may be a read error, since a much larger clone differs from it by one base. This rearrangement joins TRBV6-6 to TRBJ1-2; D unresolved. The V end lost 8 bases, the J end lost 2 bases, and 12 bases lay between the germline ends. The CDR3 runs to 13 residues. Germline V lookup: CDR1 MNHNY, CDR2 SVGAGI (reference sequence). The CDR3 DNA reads TGTGCCAGCGTCAGACTCCAAAACTATGGCTACACCTTC. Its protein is CASVRLQNYGYTF.